This entry lists 10 T cell receptor beta chains sequenced from one sample in a study of cytomegalovirus exposure and HLA in healthy donors. PCR amplification relied on 60 Vbeta primers (plus 13 Jbeta primers). Sequencing was performed with immunoSEQ multiplex PCR; in TCRdb, only in-frame clones are kept and a portion is missing. The data contain around 97,000 clones, around 61% of them seen just once; the ten biggest clones take up more than 3%. Sequenced input: PBMCs. These receptors originate from a woman in her forties or fifties in good health and CMV-seronegative.

CDR3 sequence (DNA): TGCGCCAGCAGCTTCTGGGGGGAAACCTACGAGCAGTACTTC. It yields the protein CASSFWGETYEQYF. J is TRBJ2-7 and V is TRBV5-1; D possibly corresponds to TRBD2 (6 bases). Germline CDR1 SGHRS, CDR2 YFSETQ. Trimming took off 2 bases at V and 2 bases at J, with 11 bases between the two ends. The CDR3 has 14 residues.

CDR3 amino acids: CASSLEDGTDTQYF. CDR3 bases: TGTGCCAGCAGTTTGGAGGATGGCACAGATACGCAGTATTTT. This sequence joins TRBV28 and TRBJ2-3; D perhaps matches TRBD2 (5 bases). This CDR3 region has 14 residues. Germline lookup yields CDR1 MDHEN and CDR2 SYDVKM. V shed 3 bases and J shed 1 base, with 8 bases lying between them. Looking up the rest from reference TRBV28 and TRBJ2-3 gives the full variable domain: DVKVTQSSRYLVKRTGEKVFLECVQDMDHENMFWYRQDPGLGLRLIYFSYDVKMKEKGDIPEGYSVSREKKERFSLILESASTNQTSMYLCASSLEDGTDTQYFGPGTRLTVL.

J is TRBJ2-5 and V is TRBV19, with D maybe TRBD2 (7 bases). Trimming took off 7 bases at V and 1 base at J, with 13 bases between the two ends. Germline CDR1 reads LNHDA; CDR2 reads SQIVND (reference sequence). The CDR3 runs to 14 residues. CDR3 sequence reads: CASKPGGPQETQYF. Here the CDR3 DNA reads TGTGCCAGTAAGCCCGGGGGGCCCCAAGAGACCCAGTACTTC.

This rearrangement joins TRBV4-1 to TRBJ2-3, with D tentatively TRBD2 (6 bases). The CDR3 contains 15 residues. The V end was cut by 4 bases, the J end by 2 bases, with 13 bases between. The germline gives CDR1 MGHRA, CDR2 YSYEKL. Here the CDR3 reads CASSPRDSITDTQYF. Written as DNA, the CDR3 is TGCGCCAGCAGCCCTCGGGACTCGATCACAGATACGCAGTATTTT.

The V call is TRBV5-1, the J call TRBJ1-6, with D possibly TRBD1 on 5 matching bases. The length of the CDR3 is 16 residues. V was pared by 1 base and J by 5 bases, with 13 bases between. Germline V lookup: CDR1 SGHRS, CDR2 YFSETQ. CDR3 amino acids: CASSLTGDPDNSPLHF. The CDR3 DNA reads TGCGCCAGCAGCTTGACGGGGGACCCCGATAATTCACCCCTCCACTTT.

This chain joins TRBV18 and TRBJ1-5; no clear D. Germline CDR1 reads KGHSH; CDR2 reads LQKENI. This CDR3 spans 15 amino acids. The germline V and J ends were trimmed by 4 bases and 2 bases, with 12 bases remaining between them. The CDR3 region has the DNA TGTGCCAGCTCACAAGGTGACGGGGGCAATCAGCCCCAGCATTTT. It is translated as CASSQGDGGNQPQHF.

The gene calls are TRBV27 and TRBJ1-1, with D possibly TRBD1 on 5 matching bases. This CDR3 has 13 residues. Germline CDR1 is MNHEY and CDR2 is SMNVEV (reference sequence). Between the trimmed V and J ends, which lost 4 bases and 3 bases, there was a span of 9 bases. In nucleotides, the CDR3 is TGTGCCAGCAGTTGGGGGGGGGACACTGAAGCTTTCTTT. Translated, it gives CASSWGGDTEAFF.

The rearrangement links TRBV7-2 to TRBJ2-7, with a possible D match to TRBD2 (6 bases). The length of the CDR3 is 14 residues. Germline V lookup: CDR1 SGHTA, CDR2 FQGNSA. The germline V and J ends were trimmed by 2 bases and 3 bases, with 11 bases remaining between them. CDR3 DNA sequence: TGTGCCAGCAGCTTAACTCCGCGGGGCTACGAGCAGTACTTC. Translated, it gives CASSLTPRGYEQYF.

This clone was seen only a few times. The CDR3 here is CASSWRGLADRGEQFF. The CDR3 DNA reads as TGTGCCAGTAGTTGGAGGGGACTAGCGGACAGGGGGGAGCAGTTCTTC. V usage is TRBV19 and J usage is TRBJ2-1; maybe TRBD2 (11 bases). Trimming took off 5 bases at V and 10 bases at J, with 24 bases between the two ends. Per the germline V gene, CDR1 is LNHDA and CDR2 is SQIVND (reference sequence). This CDR3 region has 16 residues.

Of note for this clone: Mismatch with germline at one junction end may stem from a read error. The chain uses TRBV7-7 and TRBJ2-1; TRBD2 matches 8 bases. The CDR3 consists of 17 residues. Germline V gene data show CDR1 as SSHAT and CDR2 as FNYEAQ (reference sequence). This CDR3 is CASSPLTAGDHRNEQFF. The CDR3 DNA reads as TGTGCTAGCAGCCCCCTGACAGCGGGGGACCATCGGAATGAGCAGTTCTTC.